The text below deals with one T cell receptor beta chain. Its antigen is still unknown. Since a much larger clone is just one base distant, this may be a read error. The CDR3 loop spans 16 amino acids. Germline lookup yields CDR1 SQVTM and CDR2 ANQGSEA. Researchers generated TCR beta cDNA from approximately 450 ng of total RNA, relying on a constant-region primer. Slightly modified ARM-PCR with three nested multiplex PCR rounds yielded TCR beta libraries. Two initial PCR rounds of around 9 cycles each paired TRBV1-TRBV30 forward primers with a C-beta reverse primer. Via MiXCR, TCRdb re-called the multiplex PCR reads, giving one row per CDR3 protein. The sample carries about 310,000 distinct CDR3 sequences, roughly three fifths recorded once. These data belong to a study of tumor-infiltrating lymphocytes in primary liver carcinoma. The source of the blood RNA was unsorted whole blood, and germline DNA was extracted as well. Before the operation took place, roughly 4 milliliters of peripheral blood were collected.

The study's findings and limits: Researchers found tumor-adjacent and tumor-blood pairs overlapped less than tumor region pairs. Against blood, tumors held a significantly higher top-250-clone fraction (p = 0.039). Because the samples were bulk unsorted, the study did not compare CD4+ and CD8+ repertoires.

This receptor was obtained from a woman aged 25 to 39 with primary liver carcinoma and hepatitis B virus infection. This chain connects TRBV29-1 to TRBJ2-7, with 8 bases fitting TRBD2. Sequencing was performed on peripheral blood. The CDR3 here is CSVSGLVGSKPDERYF. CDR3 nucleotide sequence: TGCAGCGTATCGGGACTAGTGGGATCCAAACCCGACGAGCGGTACTTC.